These T cell receptor beta chains were read from a single sample in a study of cytomegalovirus exposure and HLA in healthy donors. Only in-frame clones appear in the TCRdb table, and some are missing; sequencing was by immunoSEQ multiplex PCR. The data show tens of thousands of clones, about 94% seen once. The sequenced material came from PBMCs. Receptors originate from a young man in good health and CMV-seropositive. The CDR3 runs from the conserved cysteine through the conserved F or W. A D gene is named only where the DNA matches it firmly. The size field is filled for only some rows; it gives once, few, many or a size class.

j_call: TRBJ2-5
clone_size: NA
d_call: TRBD2
v_call: TRBV28
cdr3_aa: CASSFNSMGGSQETQYF
cdr3_nt: TGTGCCAGCAGTTTCAATTCCATGGGCGGGAGTCAAGAGACCCAGTACTTC

j_call: TRBJ1-4
clone_size: NA
d_call: NA
v_call: TRBV7-9
cdr3_aa: CASSPGSSRVSREKLFF
cdr3_nt: TGTGCCAGCAGCCCCGGATCCTCCAGGGTATCACGAGAAAAACTGTTTTTT

j_call: TRBJ1-2
clone_size: NA
d_call: NA
v_call: TRBV5-6
cdr3_aa: CASSFGTLNYGYTF
cdr3_nt: TGTGCCAGCAGCTTCGGGACTCTTAACTATGGCTACACCTTC

j_call: TRBJ2-3
clone_size: once
d_call: NA
v_call: TRBV7-3
cdr3_aa: CASSQTGPTDTQYF
cdr3_nt: TGTGCCAGCAGCCAAACAGGGCCCACAGATACGCAGTATTTT

j_call: TRBJ2-7
clone_size: NA
d_call: NA
v_call: TRBV7-8
cdr3_aa: CASSLTAASYEQYF
cdr3_nt: TGTGCCAGCAGCTTAACAGCGGCCTCCTACGAGCAGTACTTC

j_call: TRBJ1-6
clone_size: NA
d_call: NA
v_call: TRBV18
cdr3_aa: CASSPGAHSPLHF
cdr3_nt: TGTGCCAGCTCACCGGGGGCCCATTCACCCCTCCACTTT

j_call: TRBJ2-2
clone_size: NA
d_call: NA
v_call: TRBV5-1
cdr3_aa: CASSLRGGNTGELFF
cdr3_nt: TGCGCCAGCAGCTTAAGGGGCGGAAACACCGGGGAGCTGTTTTTT

j_call: TRBJ2-3
clone_size: NA
d_call: TRBD2
v_call: TRBV7-2
cdr3_aa: CASSLSPSGGTDTQYF
cdr3_nt: TGTGCCAGCAGCTTAAGTCCTAGCGGAGGCACAGATACGCAGTATTTT

j_call: TRBJ1-2
clone_size: once
d_call: TRBD1
v_call: TRBV7-9
cdr3_aa: CASSSGTGGMEGYTF
cdr3_nt: TGTGCCAGCAGCTCCGGGACAGGGGGCATGGAGGGCTACACCTTC

j_call: TRBJ2-1
clone_size: NA
d_call: NA
v_call: TRBV4-2
cdr3_aa: CASSPIRTGEQFF
cdr3_nt: TGTGCCAGCAGCCCTATCAGGACTGGCGAGCAGTTCTTC

j_call: TRBJ2-5
clone_size: NA
d_call: NA
v_call: TRBV28
cdr3_aa: CASSSYGPLPGLQYF
cdr3_nt: TGTGCCAGCAGTTCTTATGGGCCCCTACCGGGACTTCAGTACTTC

j_call: TRBJ2-3
clone_size: NA
d_call: NA
v_call: TRBV5-1
cdr3_aa: CASTQDSSTDTQYF
cdr3_nt: TGCGCCAGTACCCAGGACTCTAGCACAGATACGCAGTATTTT

j_call: TRBJ1-6
clone_size: NA
d_call: NA
v_call: TRBV15
cdr3_aa: CATSFLTGNNSPLHF
cdr3_nt: TGTGCCACCAGCTTCCTCACAGGGAATAATTCACCCCTCCACTTT

j_call: TRBJ2-6
clone_size: NA
d_call: NA
v_call: TRBV19
cdr3_aa: CASSILSSGANVLTF
cdr3_nt: TGTGCCAGTAGTATTCTAAGCTCTGGGGCCAACGTCCTGACTTTC

j_call: TRBJ2-1
clone_size: NA
d_call: NA
v_call: TRBV6-1
cdr3_aa: CASSVPQGNNEQFF
cdr3_nt: TGTGCCAGCAGTGTTCCACAGGGTAACAATGAGCAGTTCTTC

j_call: TRBJ1-2
clone_size: NA
d_call: NA
v_call: TRBV7-8
cdr3_aa: CASSQTGTSYGYTF
cdr3_nt: TGTGCCAGCAGCCAGACCGGGACAAGCTATGGCTACACCTTC

j_call: TRBJ2-7
clone_size: NA
d_call: NA
v_call: TRBV5-1
cdr3_aa: CASRIQIGDHSSYEQYF
cdr3_nt: TGCGCCAGCAGAATACAGATAGGGGATCATAGCTCCTACGAGCAGTACTTC

j_call: TRBJ2-1
clone_size: NA
d_call: NA
v_call: TRBV6-5
cdr3_aa: CASSSLLRHNEQFF
cdr3_nt: TGTGCCAGCAGTTCTTTGCTGCGGCACAATGAGCAGTTCTTC

j_call: TRBJ2-7
clone_size: NA
d_call: NA
v_call: TRBV19
cdr3_aa: CASRFGSEGEQYF
cdr3_nt: TGTGCCAGTAGGTTCGGGTCCGAGGGCGAGCAGTACTTC

j_call: TRBJ2-3
clone_size: once
d_call: NA
v_call: TRBV7-3
cdr3_aa: CASSLNPRGIGTDTQYF
cdr3_nt: TGTGCCAGCAGCTTAAACCCTCGGGGGATTGGCACAGATACGCAGTATTTT

j_call: TRBJ1-1
clone_size: NA
d_call: TRBD1
v_call: TRBV7-9
cdr3_aa: CASSETGVGNTEAFF
cdr3_nt: TGTGCCAGCAGCGAAACAGGGGTGGGGAACACTGAAGCTTTCTTT

j_call: TRBJ2-7
clone_size: NA
d_call: NA
v_call: TRBV9
cdr3_aa: CASSVAEPSYEQYF
cdr3_nt: TGTGCCAGCAGCGTAGCGGAGCCCTCCTACGAGCAGTACTTC

j_call: TRBJ2-1
clone_size: NA
d_call: NA
v_call: TRBV28
cdr3_aa: CASSSPNEQFF
cdr3_nt: TGTGCCAGCAGTTCCCCTAATGAGCAGTTCTTC

j_call: TRBJ1-1
clone_size: NA
d_call: NA
v_call: TRBV5-1
cdr3_aa: CASSLAGANTEAFF
cdr3_nt: TGCGCCAGCAGCTTGGCAGGGGCGAACACTGAAGCTTTCTTT

j_call: TRBJ1-1
clone_size: NA
d_call: TRBD1
v_call: TRBV5-6
cdr3_aa: CASSWDRGQEAFF
cdr3_nt: TGTGCCAGCAGCTGGGACAGGGGGCAAGAAGCTTTCTTT

j_call: TRBJ2-5
clone_size: NA
d_call: NA
v_call: TRBV18
cdr3_aa: CASSQGQQETQYF
cdr3_nt: TGTGCCAGCTCACAGGGACAACAAGAGACCCAGTACTTC

j_call: TRBJ2-2
clone_size: NA
d_call: NA
v_call: TRBV5-1
cdr3_aa: CASSSGYAWVTNLETHSNTGELFF
cdr3_nt: TGCGCCAGCAGCTCGGGGTACGCTTGGGTCACCAATCTAGAGACACACTCGAACACCGGGGAGCTGTTTTTT

j_call: TRBJ1-2
clone_size: NA
d_call: TRBD1
v_call: TRBV12-5
cdr3_aa: CASGSETGGAGSYGYTF
cdr3_nt: TGTGCTAGTGGTTCAGAAACAGGGGGCGCGGGAAGCTATGGCTACACCTTC

j_call: TRBJ2-7
clone_size: NA
d_call: NA
v_call: TRBV7-9
cdr3_aa: CASSLRGSYEQYF
cdr3_nt: TGTGCCAGCAGCTTGCGGGGCTCCTACGAGCAGTACTTC

j_call: TRBJ2-5
clone_size: NA
d_call: NA
v_call: TRBV7-2
cdr3_aa: CASSDLMAGETQYF
cdr3_nt: TGTGCCAGCAGCGACCTCATGGCAGGAGAGACCCAGTACTTC

j_call: TRBJ2-1
clone_size: NA
d_call: TRBD2
v_call: TRBV7-3
cdr3_aa: CASSLTSLAGGPGEQFF
cdr3_nt: TGTGCCAGCAGCTTAACGTCTCTAGCGGGGGGCCCCGGTGAGCAGTTCTTC

j_call: TRBJ2-7
clone_size: NA
d_call: NA
v_call: TRBV9
cdr3_aa: CASSGTGYEQYF
cdr3_nt: TGTGCCAGCAGCGGTACAGGGTACGAGCAGTACTTC

j_call: TRBJ2-1
clone_size: NA
d_call: NA
v_call: TRBV28
cdr3_aa: CASIGGAYNEQFF
cdr3_nt: TGTGCCAGCATTGGCGGGGCCTACAATGAGCAGTTCTTC

j_call: TRBJ2-1
clone_size: NA
d_call: NA
v_call: TRBV14
cdr3_aa: CASSQEQPRDYNEQFF
cdr3_nt: TGTGCCAGCAGCCAAGAACAACCCAGGGATTACAATGAGCAGTTCTTC

j_call: TRBJ2-3
clone_size: once
d_call: NA
v_call: TRBV4-1
cdr3_aa: CASSQVGMVQYF
cdr3_nt: TGCGCCAGCAGCCAAGTCGGGATGGTGCAGTATTTT

j_call: TRBJ2-1
clone_size: NA
d_call: NA
v_call: TRBV9
cdr3_aa: CASSAGTSSYNEQFF
cdr3_nt: TGTGCCAGCAGCGCCGGGACTTCCTCCTACAATGAGCAGTTCTTC

j_call: TRBJ2-7
clone_size: NA
d_call: NA
v_call: TRBV7-9
cdr3_aa: CASSLDEVYEQYF
cdr3_nt: TGTGCCAGCAGCTTAGACGAGGTCTACGAGCAGTACTTC

j_call: TRBJ1-1
clone_size: NA
d_call: TRBD1
v_call: TRBV4-1
cdr3_aa: CASNSGTGRMNTEAFF
cdr3_nt: TGCGCCAGCAATTCCGGGACAGGGCGGATGAACACTGAAGCTTTCTTT

j_call: TRBJ2-5
clone_size: NA
d_call: TRBD2
v_call: TRBV12-5
cdr3_aa: CASGLTPASGVQETQYF
cdr3_nt: TGTGCTAGTGGTTTGACACCAGCTAGCGGGGTCCAAGAGACCCAGTACTTC

j_call: TRBJ2-1
clone_size: NA
d_call: NA
v_call: TRBV4-1
cdr3_aa: CASSQEVATYNEQFF
cdr3_nt: TGCGCCAGCAGCCAAGAGGTAGCGACCTACAATGAGCAGTTCTTC

j_call: TRBJ2-7
clone_size: NA
d_call: TRBD1
v_call: TRBV5-6
cdr3_aa: CASSLYRDRGSEQYF
cdr3_nt: TGTGCCAGCAGCCTCTACCGGGACAGGGGGTCCGAGCAGTACTTC

j_call: TRBJ1-5
clone_size: NA
d_call: NA
v_call: TRBV25-1
cdr3_aa: CASRQTDNQPQHF
cdr3_nt: TGTGCCAGCCGCCAGACAGATAATCAGCCCCAGCATTTT

j_call: TRBJ2-7
clone_size: NA
d_call: TRBD1
v_call: TRBV19
cdr3_aa: CASSIDLTGAPYEQYF
cdr3_nt: TGTGCCAGTAGTATAGATCTCACAGGGGCGCCCTACGAGCAGTACTTC

j_call: TRBJ2-7
clone_size: NA
d_call: NA
v_call: TRBV7-9
cdr3_aa: CASSLGGWGSHDEQYF
cdr3_nt: TGTGCCAGCAGCTTGGGAGGTTGGGGGAGTCACGACGAGCAGTACTTC

j_call: TRBJ1-2
clone_size: NA
d_call: NA
v_call: TRBV9
cdr3_aa: CASSEPLGGAPLYGYTF
cdr3_nt: TGTGCCAGCAGCGAACCCTTGGGTGGGGCGCCCCTCTATGGCTACACCTTC

j_call: TRBJ2-1
clone_size: few
d_call: TRBD1
v_call: TRBV6-1
cdr3_aa: CASIKTGPYNEQFF
cdr3_nt: TGTGCCAGCATTAAGACAGGGCCATACAATGAGCAGTTCTTC

j_call: TRBJ2-1
clone_size: NA
d_call: NA
v_call: TRBV10-3
cdr3_aa: CAISESTGLETYNEQFF
cdr3_nt: TGTGCCATCAGTGAGTCGACGGGACTGGAAACTTACAATGAGCAGTTCTTC

j_call: TRBJ2-3
clone_size: NA
d_call: NA
v_call: TRBV6-1
cdr3_aa: CASSDRETDTQYF
cdr3_nt: TGTGCCAGCAGTGACAGGGAAACAGATACGCAGTATTTT

j_call: TRBJ1-4
clone_size: once
d_call: TRBD1
v_call: TRBV5-1
cdr3_aa: CASSSSIQQGREKLFF
cdr3_nt: TGCGCCAGCAGTTCCTCGATTCAACAGGGGCGTGAAAAACTGTTTTTT

j_call: TRBJ1-3
clone_size: NA
d_call: TRBD1
v_call: TRBV9
cdr3_aa: CASSAVPTGGDSGNTIYF
cdr3_nt: TGTGCCAGCAGCGCGGTTCCAACAGGGGGCGATTCTGGAAACACCATATATTTT

j_call: TRBJ2-7
clone_size: NA
d_call: TRBD2
v_call: TRBV7-2
cdr3_aa: CASSLWPSGSSYEQYF
cdr3_nt: TGTGCCAGCAGCTTATGGCCTAGCGGGAGCTCCTACGAGCAGTACTTC

j_call: TRBJ2-3
clone_size: NA
d_call: NA
v_call: TRBV6-1
cdr3_aa: CASSELQITGGADTQYF
cdr3_nt: TGTGCCAGCAGTGAACTACAGATTACAGGAGGGGCAGATACGCAGTATTTT

j_call: TRBJ1-5
clone_size: NA
d_call: TRBD1
v_call: TRBV28
cdr3_aa: CASSLTGNTQPQHF
cdr3_nt: TGTGCCAGCAGTTTGACAGGGAATACTCAGCCCCAGCATTTT

j_call: TRBJ2-7
clone_size: NA
d_call: NA
v_call: TRBV7-9
cdr3_aa: CASSPREPASYEQYF
cdr3_nt: TGTGCCAGCAGCCCCCGGGAACCTGCAAGCTACGAGCAGTACTTC

j_call: TRBJ2-5
clone_size: NA
d_call: TRBD1
v_call: TRBV5-8
cdr3_aa: CASSAGQGAETQYF
cdr3_nt: TGTGCCAGCAGCGCCGGACAGGGGGCGGAGACCCAGTACTTC